The 9 T cell receptor beta chains below were found in one sample sequenced in a study of T cell repertoires in cytomegalovirus infection. TCRdb re-analysed the reads in MiXCR, keeping a single row per CDR3 protein. The profile shows around 310,000 distinct CDR3 sequences, roughly 17% of them singletons. Sequenced material: PBMCs. Receptors originate from a human donor in good health (CMV status not recorded). Some clones in this sample may be carry-over from other donors' samples.

This clonotype appeared many times. The J gene is TRBJ2-1, the V gene TRBV7-2, with 9 bases fitting TRBD1. Germline-derived CDR1 and CDR2 are SGHTA and FQGNSA. Losses at the gene ends were 3 bases for V and 8 bases for J; bases not matched to a gene: 5. The CDR3 contains 14 residues. The CDR3 DNA is TGTGCCAGCAGCTTGGGACAGGGTATCTATGAGCAGTTCTTC. Translation: CASSLGQGIYEQFF.

The chain is built from TRBV5-6 and TRBJ1-2; the match to TRBD1 covers 9 bases. The V and J ends lost 3 bases and 5 bases, in that order; junction bases with no gene match: 5. The germline V gene has CDR1 SGHDT and CDR2 YYEEEE. The CDR3 consists of 14 residues. DNA of the CDR3: TGTGCCAGCAGCTCGACCGGACAGGGGTATGGCTACACCTTC. Residues: CASSSTGQGYGYTF.

This clonotype was seen repeatedly, ten times or more. In DNA, the CDR3 is TGTGCCAGCAGCTCCCCGGGGCCGAACACTGAAGCTTTCTTT. It is translated as CASSSPGPNTEAFF. The genes are TRBV7-8 and TRBJ1-1, with D possibly being TRBD1 (5 bases). The ends were cut back, 4 bases at V and 1 base at J, with 10 bases in the middle. In germline, CDR1 is SGHVS, CDR2 FQNEAQ. This CDR3 spans 14 amino acids.

This clonotype was picked up one time. CDR3 coding DNA: TGCAGTGCTAGAACAGCAGGGGCCCAGGGGAATGAAAAACTGTTTTTT. Amino acid sequence: CSARTAGAQGNEKLFF. This chain connects TRBV20-1 to TRBJ1-4, with D tentatively TRBD1 (6 bases). V lost 2 bases, J lost 5 bases, and 18 bases lay in between. The CDR3 runs to 16 residues. The germline gives CDR1 DFQATT, CDR2 SNEGSKA (reference sequence).

The table lists this clonotype with many counts. The V call is TRBV19, the J call TRBJ1-5, with D possibly matching TRBD1 (6 bases). This CDR3 has 16 residues. Germline CDR1 LNHDA, CDR2 SQIVND (reference sequence). Trimming took 5 bases from V and 0 from J, leaving 14 bases between them. CDR3 sequence (DNA): TGTGCCAGTAGTGGGCAGGGGAGCTATAGCAATCAGCCCCAGCATTTT. The encoded protein is CASSGQGSYSNQPQHF. Full variable domain (outside the CDR3, taken from reference TRBV19 and TRBJ1-5): DGGITQSPKYLFRKEGQNVTLSCEQNLNHDAMYWYRQDPGQGLRLIYYSQIVNDFQKGDIAEGYSVSREKKESFPLTVTSAQKNPTAFYLCASSGQGSYSNQPQHFGDGTRLSIL.

This clonotype was seen a few times. The V call is TRBV20-1, the J call TRBJ1-1; D unresolved. Germline CDR1 DFQATT, CDR2 SNEGSKA (reference sequence). Trimming left V 2 bases short and J 8 bases short, with 12 bases between. CDR3 length equals 12 residues. This CDR3 is CSARRQQAEAFF. CDR3 nucleotide sequence: TGCAGTGCTAGACGGCAGCAAGCGGAAGCTTTCTTT.

This clonotype was found a few times. This rearrangement joins TRBV28 to TRBJ1-2, with D uncertain. The V end lost 6 bases, the J end lost 4 bases, and 18 bases lay between the germline ends. Germline assignment: CDR1 MDHEN and CDR2 SYDVKM. CDR3 length: 15 amino acids. The CDR3 reads CASSAAWGSSYGYTF. The CDR3 nucleotides read TGTGCCAGCAGCGCCGCGTGGGGATCGAGCTATGGCTACACCTTC.

The CDR3: CASSNSGGSHEQFF. The CDR3 bases are TGTGCCAGCAGTAATAGCGGGGGGAGCCATGAGCAGTTCTTC. The V gene is TRBV28, the J gene TRBJ2-1; 10 nucleotides agree with TRBD2. The length of the CDR3 is 14 residues. V lost 5 bases and J lost 8; bases outside the gene matches: 6. CDR1 and CDR2 from the germline V gene are MDHEN and SYDVKM.

This clonotype was recorded at least ten times. The V gene is TRBV7-6, the J gene TRBJ2-5; D might be TRBD2 (6 bases). The length of the CDR3 is 12 residues. CDR1 and CDR2 from the germline V gene are SGHVS and FNYEAQ. V gave up 5 bases and J gave up 5 bases, with 9 bases separating them. As DNA, the CDR3 is TGTGCCAGCAGCAGACTAGGGGAGACCCAGTACTTC. This gives the protein CASSRLGETQYF.